These 9 T cell receptor beta chains were sequenced from one sample in a study of blood T cell repertoires in COVID-19. The method was immunoSEQ multiplex PCR; TCRdb's version includes in-frame clones alone and lacks a portion of them. The sample records about 200,000 clones, 79% being singletons. Sequencing was performed on peripheral blood. These receptors were taken from a woman between 40 and 50 years old with COVID-19, enrolled during active disease.

V gene TRBV5-1 combines with J gene TRBJ2-2; a possible D gene is TRBD2 (6 bases). This CDR3 has 16 residues. Germline lookup yields CDR1 SGHRS and CDR2 YFSETQ. The V and J ends lost 5 bases and 1 base respectively, with 15 bases between them. CDR3 DNA: TGCGCCAGCAGTAAACTGGGCGGGGAGAACACCGGGGAGCTGTTTTTT. Translated, it gives CASSKLGGENTGELFF.

This clone was seen ten or more times. The rearrangement uses TRBV5-1 and TRBJ1-4; 9 bases fit TRBD1. V lost 2 bases, J lost 2 bases, and 1 base stayed unmatched. Per the germline V gene, CDR1 is SGHRS and CDR2 is YFSETQ. This CDR3 region has 15 residues. CDR3 protein: CASSFTGGTNEKLFF. In DNA, the CDR3 is TGCGCCAGCAGCTTTACAGGGGGCACTAATGAAAAACTGTTTTTT.

V is TRBV5-1 and J is TRBJ1-4; D possibly corresponds to TRBD1 (6 bases). Deletions cut 0 bases from V and 6 bases from J, with 12 bases between. The CDR3 consists of 15 residues. The germline V gene encodes CDR1 SGHRS and CDR2 YFSETQ. CDR3 bases: TGCGCCAGCAGCTTGGTGGGGACAAGAGATGAAAAACTGTTTTTT. Protein product: CASSLVGTRDEKLFF.

The CDR3 loop reads CAWRGHSGNTDTQYF. In DNA form, the CDR3 reads TGTGCCTGGAGAGGCCACTCGGGGAACACAGATACGCAGTATTTT. The rearrangement uses TRBV30 and TRBJ2-3, with a tentative D call TRBD2 (5 bases). V lost 3 bases, J lost 2 bases, and 15 bases lay in between. CDR3 length equals 15 residues. Germline-derived CDR1 and CDR2 are GTSNPN and SVGIG (reference sequence).

This clone came up once. V and J are TRBV6-5 and TRBJ2-7; TRBD2 matches 13 bases. V shed 6 bases and J 4 bases; nucleotides not matched to a gene: 3. CDR1 and CDR2 (germline): MNHEY, SVGAGI. The CDR3 covers 14 residues. CDR3: CASSPGLAGYEQYF. As DNA, the CDR3 is TGTGCCAGCAGCCCGGGACTAGCGGGATACGAGCAGTACTTC.

The genes are TRBV30 and TRBJ1-6, with 7 bases aligning to TRBD1. CDR1 is GTSNPN and CDR2 is SVGIG in the germline V gene (reference sequence). Losses at the gene ends were 4 bases for V and 0 bases for J; bases not matched to a gene: 9. This CDR3 has 17 amino acids. The CDR3 nucleotides read TGTGCCTGGAAAGGGGGCACTATTCGCTCCTATAATTCACCCCTCCACTTT. Protein sequence: CAWKGGTIRSYNSPLHF.

The chain joins TRBV3-1 (or the pseudogene TRBV3-2) to TRBJ2-5, with D possibly matching TRBD1 (6 bases). The CDR3 has 14 amino acids. Germline values: CDR1 LGHDT, CDR2 YNNKEL (reference sequence). V shed 1 base and J shed 2 bases, with 8 bases lying between them. The CDR3, as DNA: TGTGCCAGCAGCCAAGGGGGACATCAAGAGACCCAGTACTTC. Residues: CASSQGGHQETQYF.

The chain recombines TRBV4-2 with TRBJ1-2; perhaps TRBD1 as D (6 bases). The V gene lost 1 base and the J gene lost 6 bases, with 21 bases spanning the gap. Germline V lookup: CDR1 LGHNA, CDR2 YNFKEQ. This CDR3 region has 17 residues. The CDR3 DNA reads as TGTGCCAGCAGCCAAGCGAATCGGGACAAGGATAGGAATGGCTACACCTTC. Residues: CASSQANRDKDRNGYTF.

The V and J genes are TRBV3-1 (or the pseudogene TRBV3-2) and TRBJ2-1; 9 nucleotides agree with TRBD2. The germline gives CDR1 LGHDT, CDR2 YNNKEL (reference sequence). Trimming removed 4 bases from V and 2 bases from J; junction bases left unmatched: 3. This CDR3 comprises 15 residues. Here the CDR3 reads CASSPSSGTYNEQFF. CDR3 in DNA: TGTGCCAGCAGCCCATCTAGCGGGACCTACAATGAGCAGTTCTTC.